The 28 T cell receptor beta chains reported below all come from one sample, sequenced in a study of T cell responses to AZD1222 COVID-19 vaccine. Generated by immunoSEQ multiplex PCR, the TCRdb table keeps only in-frame clones and is missing some. The table includes fewer than 90,000 clones, around nine tenths detected once. The material sequenced was peripheral blood, taken on day 0 of AZD1222 vaccination. These receptor sequences come from an adult in good health.

This sequence joins TRBV10-1 and TRBJ2-7, with 11 bases that match TRBD2. Germline values: CDR1 WNHNN, CDR2 SYGVQD (reference sequence). The CDR3 spans 16 residues. Unmatched junction bases numbered 9, after V lost 3 bases and J lost 5 bases. The CDR3 nucleotides read TGCGCCAGCAGTGATAGCGGGAGGGCCGAGAAAAACGAGCAGTACTTC. This translates into CASSDSGRAEKNEQYF.

The CDR3 sequence: CASSPNPGFGEQYF. CDR3 bases: TGTGCCAGCAGCCCGAATCCGGGATTCGGGGAGCAGTACTTC. The J gene is TRBJ2-7, the V gene TRBV9; weak D call: TRBD2 (5 bases). Germline lookup yields CDR1 SGDLS and CDR2 YYNGEE. V shed 4 bases and J shed 7 bases, with 18 bases lying between them. The CDR3 contains 14 residues. Full variable domain (rest looked up from reference TRBV9 and TRBJ2-7): DSGVTQTPKHLITATGQRVTLRCSPRSGDLSVYWYQQSLDQGLQFLIQYYNGEERAKGNILERFSAQQFPDLHSELNLSSLELGDSALYFCASSPNPGFGEQYFGPGTRLTVT.

This chain links TRBV29-1 with TRBJ1-2, with D uncertain. The CDR3 totals 12 residues. The V end lost 4 bases, the J end lost 4 bases, and 10 bases lay between the germline ends. CDR1 and CDR2 (germline): SQVTM, ANQGSEA. CDR3 bases: TGCAGCGTTGGGGAGGTTTTCTATGGCTACACCTTC. Translated, it gives CSVGEVFYGYTF.

This clone was seen a handful of times. The chain carries TRBV6-4 and TRBJ1-6; D remains unclear. CDR3 length: 15 residues. The germline V gene has CDR1 MRHNA and CDR2 SNTAGT. V dropped 3 bases and J dropped 9 bases, with 15 bases sitting between them. The CDR3 region is CASSEKAIGGSPLHF. The DNA for the CDR3 is TGTGCCAGCAGTGAAAAGGCAATAGGAGGTTCACCCCTCCACTTT.

The rearrangement joins TRBV5-6 to TRBJ1-3; no reliable D call. CDR1 and CDR2 from the germline V gene are SGHDT and YYEEEE. The CDR3 extends over 17 amino acids. The V gene lost 0 bases and the J gene lost 0 bases, with 13 bases spanning the gap. In DNA, the CDR3 is TGTGCCAGCAGCTTGGGGGGTCAGCCGTTCTCTGGAAACACCATATATTTT. Translating it yields CASSLGGQPFSGNTIYF.

The gene calls are TRBV10-2 and TRBJ1-1, with D possibly being TRBD1 (5 bases). Trimming removed 3 bases at V and 4 bases at J, with 21 bases between. Germline values: CDR1 WSHSY, CDR2 SAAADI. This CDR3 contains 17 residues. The CDR3 loop is CASSDWQGGSLSTEAFF. CDR3 DNA: TGCGCCAGCAGTGATTGGCAGGGCGGTAGTTTGAGCACTGAAGCTTTCTTT.

The chain employs TRBV21-1 and TRBJ1-1; the table calls TRBD1, which could not be checked here. TRBV21-1 is designated a pseudogene. This CDR3 has 16 residues. CDR3 in DNA: TGTGCCAGCAGCAATGGTTTCCGGACAGGGGACACTGAAGCTTTCTTT. Protein product: CASSNGFRTGDTEAFF.

This clone was recorded a few times. The rearrangement uses TRBV18 and TRBJ2-2; D is uncertain. The CDR3 is 14 residues long. Trimming cost V 3 bases and J 6 bases, with 11 bases left between them. Germline V CDR1 and CDR2: KGHSH, LQKENI. The CDR3 DNA sequence: TGTGCCAGCTCACCCCCCAGTAGGCCCGGGGAGCTGTTTTTT. Residues: CASSPPSRPGELFF.

The gene calls are TRBV6-5 and TRBJ2-1; 7 bases map to TRBD2. The CDR3 consists of 15 residues. V shed 7 bases, J shed 7 bases, and the junction held 13 bases outside the gene matches. Germline CDR1 is MNHEY and CDR2 is SVGAGI. The CDR3 reads CASTEGLRFVNEQFF. For the CDR3, the DNA is TGTGCCAGCACCGAGGGACTACGTTTCGTTAATGAGCAGTTCTTC.

CDR3 sequence (DNA): TGTGCCAGCAGCGCCGCGCATCTAGCGGGAGGGGTTCGGGATACGCAGTATTTT. Protein product: CASSAAHLAGGVRDTQYF. The chain uses TRBV7-8 and TRBJ2-3, with 12 nucleotides matching TRBD2. Germline V gene data show CDR1 as SGHVS and CDR2 as FQNEAQ. This CDR3 spans 18 amino acids. V shed 5 bases and J 6 bases; nucleotides not matched to a gene: 15. Drawing the rest from reference TRBV7-8 and TRBJ2-3, the complete variable domain is GAGVSQSPRYKVAKRGQDVALRCDPISGHVSLFWYQQALGQGPEFLTYFQNEAQLDKSGLPSDRFFAERPEGSVSTLKIQRTQQEDSAVYLCASSAAHLAGGVRDTQYFGPGTRLTVL.

The chain uses TRBV12-3 or TRBV12-4 and TRBJ1-2; TRBD1 agrees at 7 bases. This CDR3 spans 13 amino acids. V gave up 6 bases and J gave up 1 base; unmatched junction bases: 2. CDR3 nucleotide sequence: TGTGCCAGCAGAGGGGACAGTAACTATGGCTACACCTTC. Translated, it gives CASRGDSNYGYTF.

The rearrangement links TRBV5-6 to TRBJ2-5, with D possibly matching TRBD1 (6 bases). V gave up 1 base and J gave up 5 bases, with 9 bases separating them. This CDR3 is built from 13 residues. Germline values: CDR1 SGHDT, CDR2 YYEEEE. CDR3 in DNA: TGTGCCAGCAGCTTGAACAGGGTTGAGACCCAGTACTTC. This encodes CASSLNRVETQYF.

The chain employs TRBV28 and TRBJ1-2; 7 bases align to TRBD1. CDR3 size: 12 residues. Trimming removed 8 bases from V and 6 bases from J; junction bases left unmatched: 6. Germline CDR1 MDHEN, CDR2 SYDVKM. CDR3 bases: TGTGCCAGCGAAGTCCAGGGGGATGGCTACACCTTC. Amino acids: CASEVQGDGYTF.

This sequence joins TRBV5-1 and TRBJ1-3; 7 bases agree with TRBD1. CDR1 and CDR2 from the germline V gene are SGHRS and YFSETQ. V lost 2 bases and J lost 0; bases outside the gene matches: 11. This CDR3 spans 18 amino acids. The CDR3 region has the DNA TGCGCCAGCAGCTTCGGAACAGGGGATTATCTCTCTGGAAACACCATATATTTT. Translated, it gives CASSFGTGDYLSGNTIYF.

The gene calls are TRBV24-1 and TRBJ1-5, with D hard to call. This CDR3 contains 14 residues. V lost 4 bases and J 2 bases, leaving 8 bases between the germline ends. From germline, CDR1 is KGHDR and CDR2 SFDVKD. The CDR3 spells CATSDGRRNQPQHF. CDR3 DNA: TGTGCCACCAGTGACGGACGGCGCAATCAGCCCCAGCATTTT.

The rearrangement joins TRBV28 to TRBJ1-2; maybe TRBD1 (5 bases). Germline V gene data show CDR1 as MDHEN and CDR2 as SYDVKM. V lost 8 bases and J lost 4, with 14 bases in between. The CDR3 runs to 13 residues. The CDR3 spells CASGKTDSYGYTF. DNA for the CDR3: TGTGCCAGCGGAAAGACAGACTCCTATGGCTACACCTTC.

The chain is built from TRBV10-3 and TRBJ2-7, with D maybe TRBD1 (5 bases). V gave up 0 bases and J gave up 7 bases, with 19 bases separating them. Germline V gene lookup returns CDR1 ENHRY and CDR2 SYGVKD. The CDR3 spans 16 residues. CDR3 DNA: TGTGCCATCAGTGAGTCGGGTCCCCAGGGCCCTCGGGAGCAGTACTTC. This translates into CAISESGPQGPREQYF.

In this sample, this clone turned up once. The genes are TRBV6-5 and TRBJ2-7; D is possibly TRBD2 (6 bases). V lost 0 bases and J 4 bases, leaving 16 bases between the germline ends. Germline-derived CDR1 and CDR2 are MNHEY and SVGAGI. The CDR3 covers 16 residues. The CDR3 region has the DNA TGTGCCAGCAGTTACTCGACTTCTAGCGTGGGATACGAGCAGTACTTC. This codes for CASSYSTSSVGYEQYF.

The chain combines TRBV11-3 with TRBJ2-2, with 10 bases lining up with TRBD2. Losses at the gene ends were 5 bases for V and 5 bases for J; bases not matched to a gene: 8. Germline CDR1 reads SGHNT; CDR2 reads YENEEA. This CDR3 has 16 residues. The CDR3 reads CASSPRIAGGTGELFF. For the CDR3, the DNA is TGTGCCAGCAGCCCTCGAATAGCGGGAGGTACCGGGGAGCTGTTTTTT.

The chain carries TRBV6-1 and TRBJ2-7; TRBD2 agrees at 13 bases. This CDR3 has 18 amino acids. J lost 1 base, V lost 4 bases, and 10 bases had no gene match. Germline V lookup: CDR1 MNHNS, CDR2 SASEGT. CDR3 loop: CASSGPGLAGFLSYEQYV. CDR3 in DNA: TGTGCCAGCAGTGGACCGGGACTAGCGGGGTTTTTATCCTACGAGCAGTACGTC.

The V call is TRBV25-1, the J call TRBJ2-7, with D unresolved. Germline CDR1 and CDR2: MGHDK and SYGVNS. V was trimmed by 5 bases and J by 1 base, leaving 12 bases between them. The CDR3 has 14 amino acids. CDR3 sequence: CASSRAGLSYEQYF. DNA of the CDR3: TGTGCCAGCAGTCGGGCTGGATTATCCTACGAGCAGTACTTC.

The genes are TRBV12-3 or TRBV12-4 and TRBJ2-5; 7 nucleotides align to TRBD1. The CDR3 runs 13 residues. With 7 bases clipped from V and 5 bases from J, the junction kept 7 bases outside the gene matches. The CDR3 spells CASKEGGSETQYF. The DNA of the CDR3 is TGTGCCAGCAAGGAAGGGGGCTCCGAGACCCAGTACTTC.

The chain recombines TRBV28 with TRBJ1-3; 7 nucleotides agree with TRBD1. Trimming removed 6 bases from V and 1 base from J; junction bases left unmatched: 6. Germline assignment: CDR1 MDHEN and CDR2 SYDVKM. The CDR3 loop spans 15 amino acids. The CDR3 sequence: CASSDPGGSGNTIYF. In nucleotides, the CDR3 is TGTGCCAGCAGCGATCCAGGGGGTTCTGGAAACACCATATATTTT.

V and J are TRBV3-1 (or the pseudogene TRBV3-2) and TRBJ2-5, with 9 bases matching TRBD2. CDR1 and CDR2 (germline): LGHDT, YNNKEL (reference sequence). The CDR3 spans 15 residues. With 4 bases clipped from V and 1 base from J, the junction kept 4 bases outside the gene matches. The CDR3 nucleotides read TGTGCCAGCAGCCTAGAACTAGCGGGCCAAGAGACCCAGTACTTC. Protein sequence: CASSLELAGQETQYF.

There are a few counts of this clone. The genes are TRBV3-1 (or the pseudogene TRBV3-2) and TRBJ2-2; D might be TRBD2 (5 bases). The CDR3 covers 14 residues. Trimming took 2 bases from V and 4 from J, leaving 8 bases between them. Per germline, CDR1 LGHDT and CDR2 YNNKEL (reference sequence). CDR3 in amino acids: CASSQWTSTGELFF. The DNA of the CDR3 is TGTGCCAGCAGCCAATGGACTTCCACCGGGGAGCTGTTTTTT.

V and J are TRBV11-2 and TRBJ2-3; D remains ambiguous. There are 14 residues in the CDR3. V dropped 1 base and J dropped 6 bases, with 11 bases sitting between them. Germline V gene lookup returns CDR1 SGHAT and CDR2 FQNNGV. DNA of the CDR3: TGTGCCAGCAGCTTAGGGACGGCCCGGGATACGCAGTATTTT. Its protein is CASSLGTARDTQYF.

V usage is TRBV4-2 and J usage is TRBJ2-5; a weak D match, TRBD2 (6 bases). Per the germline V gene, CDR1 is LGHNA and CDR2 is YNFKEQ. This CDR3 contains 17 residues. The V end lost 0 bases, the J end lost 4 bases, and 18 bases lay between the germline ends. This chain's CDR3 is CASSQERASGWGETQYF. CDR3 coding DNA: TGTGCCAGCAGCCAAGAACGGGCCAGCGGGTGGGGAGAGACCCAGTACTTC.

The chain carries TRBV9 and TRBJ2-1; perhaps D is TRBD1 or TRBD2 (5 bases each). Germline V gives CDR1 SGDLS, CDR2 YYNGEE. Deletions cut 3 bases from V and 0 bases from J, with 13 bases between. This CDR3 is built from 16 residues. The CDR3 coding sequence is TGTGCCAGCAGCGAACGGGACGGTGGCTCCTACAATGAGCAGTTCTTC. Amino acids: CASSERDGGSYNEQFF.